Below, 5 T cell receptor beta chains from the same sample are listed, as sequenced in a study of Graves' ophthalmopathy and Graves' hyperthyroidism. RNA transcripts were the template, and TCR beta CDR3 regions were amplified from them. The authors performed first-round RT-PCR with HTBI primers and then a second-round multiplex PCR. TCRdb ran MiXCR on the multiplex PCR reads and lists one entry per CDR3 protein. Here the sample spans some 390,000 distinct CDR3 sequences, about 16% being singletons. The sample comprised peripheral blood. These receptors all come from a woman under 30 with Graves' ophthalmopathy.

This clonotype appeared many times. CDR3 in DNA: TGCAGTGCTTCCCGGGACAGCCCCTCCTACGAGCAGTACTTC. Protein: CSASRDSPSYEQYF. The chain recombines TRBV20-1 with TRBJ2-7; TRBD1 matches 7 bases. This CDR3 region has 14 residues. J gave up 0 bases and V 5 bases, and 7 bases lay outside the gene matches. Looked up from germline, CDR1 is DFQATT and CDR2 is SNEGSKA (reference sequence).

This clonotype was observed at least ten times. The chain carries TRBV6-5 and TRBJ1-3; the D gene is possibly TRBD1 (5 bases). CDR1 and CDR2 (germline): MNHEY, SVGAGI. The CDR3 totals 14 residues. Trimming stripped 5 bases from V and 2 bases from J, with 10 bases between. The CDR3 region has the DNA TGTGCCAGCAGTACTGGGACGGCTGGAAACACCATATATTTT. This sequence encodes CASSTGTAGNTIYF.

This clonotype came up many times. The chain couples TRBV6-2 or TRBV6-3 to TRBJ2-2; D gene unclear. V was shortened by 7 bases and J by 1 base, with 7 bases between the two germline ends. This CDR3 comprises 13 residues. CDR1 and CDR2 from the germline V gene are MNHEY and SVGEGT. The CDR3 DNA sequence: TGTGCCAGCACGGATGTGAACACCGGGGAGCTGTTTTTT. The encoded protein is CASTDVNTGELFF.

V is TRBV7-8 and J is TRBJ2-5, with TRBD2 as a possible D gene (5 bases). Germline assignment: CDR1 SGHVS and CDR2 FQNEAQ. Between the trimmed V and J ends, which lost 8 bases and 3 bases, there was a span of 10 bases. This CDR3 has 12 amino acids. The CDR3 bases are TGTGCCAGCGGACTGTTAGAAGAGACCCAGTACTTC. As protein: CASGLLEETQYF.

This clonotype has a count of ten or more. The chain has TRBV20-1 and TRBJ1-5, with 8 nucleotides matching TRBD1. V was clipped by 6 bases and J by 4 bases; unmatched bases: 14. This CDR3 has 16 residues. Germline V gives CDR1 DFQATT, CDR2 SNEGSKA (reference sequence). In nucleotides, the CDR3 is TGCAGTGCACCGAAGGGACAGGACGGAAGAAATCAGCCCCAGCATTTT. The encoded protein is CSAPKGQDGRNQPQHF.